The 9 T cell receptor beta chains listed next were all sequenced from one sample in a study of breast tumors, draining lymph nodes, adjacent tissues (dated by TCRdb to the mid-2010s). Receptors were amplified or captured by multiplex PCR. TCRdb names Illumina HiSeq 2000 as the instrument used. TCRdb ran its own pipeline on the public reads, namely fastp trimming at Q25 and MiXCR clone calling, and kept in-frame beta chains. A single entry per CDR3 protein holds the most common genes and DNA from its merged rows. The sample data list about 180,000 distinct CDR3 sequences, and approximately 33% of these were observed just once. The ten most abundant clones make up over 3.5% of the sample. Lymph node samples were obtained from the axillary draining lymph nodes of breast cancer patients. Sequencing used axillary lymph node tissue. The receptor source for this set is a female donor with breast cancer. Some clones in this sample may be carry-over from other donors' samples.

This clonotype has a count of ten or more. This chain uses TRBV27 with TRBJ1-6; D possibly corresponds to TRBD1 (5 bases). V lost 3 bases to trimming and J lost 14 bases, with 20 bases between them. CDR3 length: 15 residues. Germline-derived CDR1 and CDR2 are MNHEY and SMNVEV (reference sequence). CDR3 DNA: TGTGCCAGCAGTTTCGCGGGGCAGGGTCTAATGGCCCTCCACTTT. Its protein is CASSFAGQGLMALHF.

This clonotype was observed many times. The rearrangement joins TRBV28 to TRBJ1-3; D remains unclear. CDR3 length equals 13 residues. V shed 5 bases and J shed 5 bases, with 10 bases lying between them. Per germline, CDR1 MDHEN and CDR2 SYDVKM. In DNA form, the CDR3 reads TGTGCCAGCAGTGAGGAGTTTCGAAACACCATATATTTT. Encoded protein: CASSEEFRNTIYF.

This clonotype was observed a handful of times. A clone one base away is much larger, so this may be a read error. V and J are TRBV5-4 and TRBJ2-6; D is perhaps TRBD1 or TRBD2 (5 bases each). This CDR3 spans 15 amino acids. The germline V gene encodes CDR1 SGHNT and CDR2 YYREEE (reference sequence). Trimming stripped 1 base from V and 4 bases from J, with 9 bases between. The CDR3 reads CASSLMGPGANVLTF. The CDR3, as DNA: TGTGCCAGCAGCTTGATGGGACCGGGGGCCAACGTCCTGACTTTC.

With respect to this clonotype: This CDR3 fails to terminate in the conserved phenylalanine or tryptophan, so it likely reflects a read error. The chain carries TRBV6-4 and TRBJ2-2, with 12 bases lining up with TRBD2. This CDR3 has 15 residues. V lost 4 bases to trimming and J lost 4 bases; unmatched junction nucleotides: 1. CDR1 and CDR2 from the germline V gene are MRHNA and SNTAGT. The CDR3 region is CASSVTSGGTGELFS. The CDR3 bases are TGTGCCAGCAGTGTGACTAGCGGGGGCACCGGGGAGCTGTTTTCT.

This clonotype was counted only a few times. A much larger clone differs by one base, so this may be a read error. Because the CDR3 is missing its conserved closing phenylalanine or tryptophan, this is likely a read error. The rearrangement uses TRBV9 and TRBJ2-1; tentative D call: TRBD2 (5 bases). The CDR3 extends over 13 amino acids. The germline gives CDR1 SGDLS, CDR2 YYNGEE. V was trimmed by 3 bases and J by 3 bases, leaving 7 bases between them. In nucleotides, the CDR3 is TGTGCCAGCAGCGCCGGGGTCTACAATGAGCAGTTCTCC. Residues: CASSAGVYNEQFS.

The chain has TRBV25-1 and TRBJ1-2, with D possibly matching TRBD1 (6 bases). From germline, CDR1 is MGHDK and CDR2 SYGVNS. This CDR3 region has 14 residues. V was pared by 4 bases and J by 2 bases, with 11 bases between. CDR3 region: CASSAPTGNYGYTF. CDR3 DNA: TGTGCCAGCAGTGCCCCGACAGGCAACTATGGCTACACCTTC.

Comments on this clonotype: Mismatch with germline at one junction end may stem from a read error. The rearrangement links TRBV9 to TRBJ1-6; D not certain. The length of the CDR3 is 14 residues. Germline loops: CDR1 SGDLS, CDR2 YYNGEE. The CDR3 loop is CACSAWTDNSPLHF. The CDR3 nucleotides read TGTGCCTGCAGTGCTTGGACGGACAATTCACCCCTCCACTTT.

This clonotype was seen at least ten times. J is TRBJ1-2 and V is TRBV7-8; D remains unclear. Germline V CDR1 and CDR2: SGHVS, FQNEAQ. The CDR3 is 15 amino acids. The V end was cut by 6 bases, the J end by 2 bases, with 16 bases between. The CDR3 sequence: CASRNVADDNYGYTF. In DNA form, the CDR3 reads TGTGCCAGCAGGAATGTTGCAGATGACAACTATGGCTACACCTTC.

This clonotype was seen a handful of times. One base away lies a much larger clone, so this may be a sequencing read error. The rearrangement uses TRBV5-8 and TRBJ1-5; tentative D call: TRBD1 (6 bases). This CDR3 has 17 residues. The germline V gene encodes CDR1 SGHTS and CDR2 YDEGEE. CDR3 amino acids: CASSSGQKVYSSQPQHF. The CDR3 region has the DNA TGTGCCAGCAGCTCGGGACAAAAAGTCTATAGCAGTCAGCCCCAGCATTTT.